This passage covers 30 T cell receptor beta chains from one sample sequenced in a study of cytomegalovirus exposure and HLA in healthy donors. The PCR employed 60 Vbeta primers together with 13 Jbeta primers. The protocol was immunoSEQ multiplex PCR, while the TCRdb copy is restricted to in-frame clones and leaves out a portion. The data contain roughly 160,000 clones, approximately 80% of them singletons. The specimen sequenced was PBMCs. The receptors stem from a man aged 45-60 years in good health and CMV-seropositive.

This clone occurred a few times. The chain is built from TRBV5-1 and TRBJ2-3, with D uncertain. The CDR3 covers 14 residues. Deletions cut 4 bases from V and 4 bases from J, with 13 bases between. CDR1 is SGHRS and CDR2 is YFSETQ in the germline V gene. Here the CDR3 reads CASSLARVADTQYF. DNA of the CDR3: TGCGCCAGCAGCCTTGCCCGGGTCGCAGATACGCAGTATTTT.

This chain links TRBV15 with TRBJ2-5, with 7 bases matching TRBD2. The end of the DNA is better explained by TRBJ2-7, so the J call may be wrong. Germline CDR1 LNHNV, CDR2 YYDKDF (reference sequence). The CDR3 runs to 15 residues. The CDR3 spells CATSRGGLSSGEQYF. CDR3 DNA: TGTGCCACCAGCAGAGGGGGACTAAGTTCCGGCGAGCAGTACTTC.

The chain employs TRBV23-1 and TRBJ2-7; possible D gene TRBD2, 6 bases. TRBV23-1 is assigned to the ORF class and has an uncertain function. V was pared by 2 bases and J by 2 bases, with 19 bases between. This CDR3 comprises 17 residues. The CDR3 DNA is TGCGCCAGCAGTCAAATCAAGTTGCGGGACGGAGCCTACGAGCAGTACTTC. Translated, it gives CASSQIKLRDGAYEQYF.

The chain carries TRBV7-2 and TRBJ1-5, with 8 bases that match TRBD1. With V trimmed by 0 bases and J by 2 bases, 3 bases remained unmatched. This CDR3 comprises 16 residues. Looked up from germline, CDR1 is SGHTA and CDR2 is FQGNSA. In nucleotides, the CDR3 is TGTGCCAGCAGCTTAGCGGTGACAGGGGGCAATCAGCCCCAGCATTTT. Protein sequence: CASSLAVTGGNQPQHF.

CDR3: CASSASRTVLHQETQYF. The CDR3 DNA follows: TGTGCCAGCTCGGCGTCGCGGACAGTATTACACCAAGAGACCCAGTACTTC. This chain joins TRBV27 and TRBJ2-5, with D possibly matching TRBD1 (6 bases). Trimming left V 8 bases short and J 0 bases short, with 22 bases between. This CDR3 is built from 17 residues. Germline CDR1 and CDR2: MNHEY and SMNVEV (reference sequence).

The DNA of the CDR3 is TGTGCCAGCAGTTACCTGACAGCGAGCTCCTACAATGAGCAGTTCTTC. Translation gives CASSYLTASSYNEQFF. The chain has TRBV6-5 and TRBJ2-1, with D tentatively TRBD1 (5 bases). Trimming removed 2 bases from V and 0 bases from J, with 11 bases in between. The germline gives CDR1 MNHEY, CDR2 SVGAGI. The CDR3 runs 16 residues.

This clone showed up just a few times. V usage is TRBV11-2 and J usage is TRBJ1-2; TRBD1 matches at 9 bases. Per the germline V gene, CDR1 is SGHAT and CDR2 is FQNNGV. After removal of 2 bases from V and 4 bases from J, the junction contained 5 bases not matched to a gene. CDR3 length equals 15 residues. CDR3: CASSLSQGAGYGYTF. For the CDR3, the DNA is TGTGCCAGCAGCTTATCACAGGGGGCCGGCTATGGCTACACCTTC.

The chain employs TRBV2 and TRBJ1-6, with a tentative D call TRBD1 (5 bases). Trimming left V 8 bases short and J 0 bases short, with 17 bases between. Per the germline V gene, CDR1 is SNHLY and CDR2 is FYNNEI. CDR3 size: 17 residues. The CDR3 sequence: CASLLDRLDSYNSPLHF. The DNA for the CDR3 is TGTGCCAGCCTCCTTGACAGATTAGACTCCTATAATTCACCCCTCCACTTT.

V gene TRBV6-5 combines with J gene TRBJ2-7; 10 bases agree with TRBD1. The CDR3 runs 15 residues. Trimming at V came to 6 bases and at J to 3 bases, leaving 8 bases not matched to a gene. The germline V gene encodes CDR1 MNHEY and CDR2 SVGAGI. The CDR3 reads CASSHGTGDFYEQYF. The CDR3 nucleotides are TGTGCCAGCAGCCACGGGACAGGGGATTTCTACGAGCAGTACTTC.

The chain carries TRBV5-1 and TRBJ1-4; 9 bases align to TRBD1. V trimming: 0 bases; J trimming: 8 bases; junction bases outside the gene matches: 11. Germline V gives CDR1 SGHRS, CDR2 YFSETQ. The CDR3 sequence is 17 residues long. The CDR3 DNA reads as TGCGCCAGCAGCTTGGCCGGAACAGGGGGCCTTAGGGAAAAACTGTTTTTT. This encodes CASSLAGTGGLREKLFF.

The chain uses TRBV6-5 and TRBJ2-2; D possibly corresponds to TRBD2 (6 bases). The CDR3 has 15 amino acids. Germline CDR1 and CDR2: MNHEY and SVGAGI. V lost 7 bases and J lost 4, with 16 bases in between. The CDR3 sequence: CASKTSGSLTGELFF. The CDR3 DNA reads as TGTGCCAGCAAGACCTCCGGGAGTCTCACCGGGGAGCTGTTTTTT.

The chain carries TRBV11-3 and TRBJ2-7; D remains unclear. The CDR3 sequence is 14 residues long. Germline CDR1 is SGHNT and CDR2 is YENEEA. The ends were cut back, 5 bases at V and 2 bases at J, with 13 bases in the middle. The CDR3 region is CASSTSAGTYEQYF. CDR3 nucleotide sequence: TGTGCCAGCAGCACCTCGGCAGGAACCTACGAGCAGTACTTC.

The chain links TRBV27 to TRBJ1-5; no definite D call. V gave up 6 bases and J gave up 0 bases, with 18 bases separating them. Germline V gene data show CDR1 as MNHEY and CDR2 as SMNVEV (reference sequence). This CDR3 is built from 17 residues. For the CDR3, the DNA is TGTGCCAGCAGGTCCCGAGGAGTTGGAGTTAGCAATCAGCCCCAGCATTTT. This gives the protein CASRSRGVGVSNQPQHF.

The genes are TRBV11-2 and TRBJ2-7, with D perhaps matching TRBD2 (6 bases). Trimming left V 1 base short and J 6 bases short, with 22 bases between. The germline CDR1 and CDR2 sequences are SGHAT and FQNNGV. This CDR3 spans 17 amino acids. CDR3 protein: CASSLGGQVGGYPEQYF. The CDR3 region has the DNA TGTGCCAGCAGCTTAGGGGGCCAGGTCGGGGGTTACCCCGAGCAGTACTTC.

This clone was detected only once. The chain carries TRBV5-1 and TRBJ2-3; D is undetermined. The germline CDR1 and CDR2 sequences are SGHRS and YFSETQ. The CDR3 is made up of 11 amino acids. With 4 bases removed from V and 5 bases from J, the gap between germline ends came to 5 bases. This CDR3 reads CASSPGDTQYF. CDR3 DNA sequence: TGCGCCAGCAGCCCGGGAGATACGCAGTATTTT.

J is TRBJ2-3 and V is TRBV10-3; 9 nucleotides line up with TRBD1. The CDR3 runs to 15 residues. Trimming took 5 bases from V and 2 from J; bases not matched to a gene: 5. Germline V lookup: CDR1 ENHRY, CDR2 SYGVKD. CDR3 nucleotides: TGTGCCATCAGTCGGGACAGGGACCCCACAGATACGCAGTATTTT. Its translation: CAISRDRDPTDTQYF.

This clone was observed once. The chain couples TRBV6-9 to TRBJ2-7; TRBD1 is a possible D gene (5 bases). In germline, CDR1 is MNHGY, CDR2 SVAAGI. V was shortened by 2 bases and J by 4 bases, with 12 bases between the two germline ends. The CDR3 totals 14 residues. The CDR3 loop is CASSYSRVKYEQYF. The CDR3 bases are TGTGCCAGCAGTTATAGCAGGGTGAAATACGAGCAGTACTTC.

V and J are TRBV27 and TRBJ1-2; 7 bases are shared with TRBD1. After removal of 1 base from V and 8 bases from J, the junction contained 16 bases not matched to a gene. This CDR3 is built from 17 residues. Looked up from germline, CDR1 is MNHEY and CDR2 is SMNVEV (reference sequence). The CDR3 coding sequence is TGTGCCAGCAGTTTATGGAGCAACAGGGGAAACGCAAGAGGCTACACCTTC. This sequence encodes CASSLWSNRGNARGYTF.

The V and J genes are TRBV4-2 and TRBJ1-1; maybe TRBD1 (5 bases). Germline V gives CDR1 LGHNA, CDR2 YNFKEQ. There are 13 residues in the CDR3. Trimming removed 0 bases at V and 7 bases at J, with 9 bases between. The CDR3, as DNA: TGTGCCAGCAGCCAAGATAGCCAGGGTGAAGCTTTCTTT. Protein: CASSQDSQGEAFF.

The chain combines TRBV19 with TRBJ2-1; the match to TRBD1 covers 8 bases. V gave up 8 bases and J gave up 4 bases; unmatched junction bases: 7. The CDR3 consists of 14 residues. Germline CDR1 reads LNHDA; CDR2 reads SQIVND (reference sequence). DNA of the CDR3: TGTGCCAGTCTCGGACAGGGTCGATACAATGAGCAGTTCTTC. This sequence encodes CASLGQGRYNEQFF. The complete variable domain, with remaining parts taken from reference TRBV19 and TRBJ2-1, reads DGGITQSPKYLFRKEGQNVTLSCEQNLNHDAMYWYRQDPGQGLRLIYYSQIVNDFQKGDIAEGYSVSREKKESFPLTVTSAQKNPTAFYLCASLGQGRYNEQFFGPGTRLTVL.

As DNA, the CDR3 is TGTGCCAGCAGTGAAACACTATCGATGGAGACCCAGTACTTC. Its translation is CASSETLSMETQYF. The chain joins TRBV6-1 to TRBJ2-5, with D unresolved. Germline values: CDR1 MNHNS, CDR2 SASEGT. CDR3 length: 14 amino acids. With 2 bases removed from V and 5 bases from J, the gap between germline ends came to 12 bases.

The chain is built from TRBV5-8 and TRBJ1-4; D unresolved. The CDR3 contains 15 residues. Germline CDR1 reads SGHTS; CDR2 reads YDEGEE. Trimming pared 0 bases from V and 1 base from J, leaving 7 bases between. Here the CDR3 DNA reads TGTGCCAGCAGCTTGGCACTAGTAACTAATGAAAAACTGTTTTTT. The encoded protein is CASSLALVTNEKLFF.

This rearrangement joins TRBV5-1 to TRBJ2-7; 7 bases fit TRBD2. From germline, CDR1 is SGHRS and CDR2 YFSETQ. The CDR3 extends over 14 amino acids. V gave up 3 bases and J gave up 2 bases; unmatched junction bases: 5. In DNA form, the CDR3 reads TGCGCCAGCAGCTGGGGGGACTACACCTACGAGCAGTACTTC. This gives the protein CASSWGDYTYEQYF.

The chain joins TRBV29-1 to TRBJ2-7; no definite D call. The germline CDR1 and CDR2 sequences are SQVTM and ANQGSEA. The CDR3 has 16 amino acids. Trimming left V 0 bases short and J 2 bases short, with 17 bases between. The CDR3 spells CSVEDSLGSTAYEQYF. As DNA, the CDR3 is TGCAGCGTTGAAGATTCCCTGGGTAGCACCGCCTACGAGCAGTACTTC.

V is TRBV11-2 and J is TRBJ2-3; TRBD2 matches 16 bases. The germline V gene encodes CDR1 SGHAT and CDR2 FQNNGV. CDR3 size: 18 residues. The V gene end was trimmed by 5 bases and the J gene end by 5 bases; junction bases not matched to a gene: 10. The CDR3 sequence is CASSPPGLAGGHGDTQYF. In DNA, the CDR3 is TGTGCCAGCAGCCCCCCGGGACTAGCGGGGGGGCATGGAGATACGCAGTATTTT.

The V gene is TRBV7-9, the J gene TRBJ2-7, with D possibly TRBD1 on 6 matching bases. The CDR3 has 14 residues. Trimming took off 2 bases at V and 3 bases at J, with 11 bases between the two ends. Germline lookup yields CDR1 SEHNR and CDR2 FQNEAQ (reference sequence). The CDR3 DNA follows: TGTGCCAGCAGCTTATTAGGGGGTCACTACGAGCAGTACTTC. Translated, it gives CASSLLGGHYEQYF.

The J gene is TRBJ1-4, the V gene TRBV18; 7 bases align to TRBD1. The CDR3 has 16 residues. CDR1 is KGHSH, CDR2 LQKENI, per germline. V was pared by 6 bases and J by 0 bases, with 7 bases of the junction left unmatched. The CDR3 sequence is CASSLRQGATNEKLFF. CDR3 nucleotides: TGTGCCAGCTCTCTTCGACAGGGAGCAACTAATGAAAAACTGTTTTTT. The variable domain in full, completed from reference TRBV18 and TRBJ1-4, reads NAGVMQNPRHLVRRRGQEARLRCSPMKGHSHVYWYRQLPEEGLKFMVYLQKENIIDESGMPKERFSAEFPKEGPSILRIQQVVRGDSAAYFCASSLRQGATNEKLFFGSGTQLSVL.

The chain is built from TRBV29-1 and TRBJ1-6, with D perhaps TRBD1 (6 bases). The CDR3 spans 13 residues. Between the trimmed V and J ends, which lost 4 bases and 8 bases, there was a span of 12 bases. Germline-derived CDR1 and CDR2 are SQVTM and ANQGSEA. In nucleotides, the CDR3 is TGCAGCGTTGGTTACAGGGATGATTCACCCCTCCACTTT. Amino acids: CSVGYRDDSPLHF.

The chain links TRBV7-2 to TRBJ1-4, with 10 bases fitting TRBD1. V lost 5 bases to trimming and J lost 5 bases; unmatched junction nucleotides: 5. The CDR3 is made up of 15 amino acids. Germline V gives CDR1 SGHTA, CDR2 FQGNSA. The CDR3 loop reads CASSLGQGGNEKLFF. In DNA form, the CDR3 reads TGTGCCAGCAGCCTAGGACAGGGGGGAAATGAAAAACTGTTTTTT.

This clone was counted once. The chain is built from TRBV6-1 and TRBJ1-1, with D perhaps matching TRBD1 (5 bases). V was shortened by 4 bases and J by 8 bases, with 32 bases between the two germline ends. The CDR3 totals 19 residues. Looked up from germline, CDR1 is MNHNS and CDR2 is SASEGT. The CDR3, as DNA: TGTGCCAGCAGTGTCGGGGGTTATTCGGTGGGGAACAGACTAAGAGAAGCTTTCTTT. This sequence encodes CASSVGGYSVGNRLREAFF.